This T cell receptor (beta chain) comes out of a study of T cell responses to AZD1222 COVID-19 vaccine. The CDR3 contains 14 residues. Between the trimmed V and J ends, which lost 2 bases and 7 bases, there was a span of 12 bases. Germline loops: CDR1 GTSNPN, CDR2 SVGIG (reference sequence). Here immunoSEQ multiplex PCR was the method, and the copy in TCRdb shows in-frame clones only, minus some. The table lists over 110,000 clones, approximately 87% of them singletons. With respect to this clone: The antigen is not known.

General study results and limits: Possibly, clonal diversity was underestimated; donors were largely white British and included more females. Unmutated variant regions are reportedly the target of nearly half of TCRs that are spike-specific.

The V and J genes are TRBV30 and TRBJ1-6; a possible D gene is TRBD1 (5 bases). This sequence originates from an adult who received the AZD1222 COVID-19 vaccine. The sequencing here drew on peripheral blood, taken 28 days after the second AZD1222 dose. CDR3 DNA: TGTGCCTGGAGTCCAGGGTTAGGGAATTCACCCCTCCACTTT. Amino acid sequence: CAWSPGLGNSPLHF.